One sample yielded the 29 T cell receptor beta chains listed below, sequenced in a study of early stage breast cancer tumors (dated by TCRdb to the late 2010s). Receptor libraries were prepared by the immunoSEQ multiplex PCR assay. The clones in this table, taken by TCRdb from immuneACCESS, are in-frame only. Not every clone is retained; where verified, under half of the shortfall comes from an unresolved V gene, and the cause of the rest is unknown. In this sample the table shows around 13,000 clones, around three quarters of which occur a single time. The ten largest make up approximately 7.6% of the sample. Sample: normal breast tissue next to the tumor. These receptors were taken from a person aged 50-59 years with breast cancer.

The chain couples TRBV4-2 to TRBJ2-1, with TRBD2 matching 13 bases. The CDR3 contains 15 residues. V lost 1 base, J lost 10 bases, and 4 bases stayed unmatched. Germline V gene lookup returns CDR1 LGHNA and CDR2 YNFKEQ. The CDR3 DNA sequence: TGTGCCAGCAGCCAAGGAGGGACTAGCGGGACCGAGCAGTTCTTC. Translated: CASSQGGTSGTEQFF.

The chain couples TRBV19 to TRBJ1-6; no firm D call. CDR1 is LNHDA, CDR2 SQIVND, per germline (reference sequence). The CDR3 is made up of 14 amino acids. V dropped 3 bases and J dropped 10 bases, with 13 bases sitting between them. This CDR3 is CASSIRTLQSPLHF. For the CDR3, the DNA is TGTGCCAGTAGTATCAGGACCTTGCAGTCACCCCTCCACTTT.

A single count supports this clone. The rearrangement links TRBV14 to TRBJ2-5, with D perhaps assigned TRBD1 or TRBD2 (5 bases each). V dropped 0 bases and J dropped 8 bases, with 10 bases sitting between them. Germline-derived CDR1 and CDR2 are SGHDN and FVKESK. The length of the CDR3 is 13 residues. CDR3 protein: CASSQERRTTQYF. The CDR3 bases are TGTGCCAGCAGCCAAGAGAGGAGGACAACCCAGTACTTC.

This clone is medium-sized by share. The J gene is TRBJ2-2, the V gene TRBV14; D uncertain. Germline V CDR1 and CDR2: SGHDN, FVKESK. Trimming shortened V by 4 bases and J by 8 bases, and 20 bases separated the two germline ends. The CDR3 loop spans 16 amino acids. The CDR3 spells CASSPSISFVGGELFF. In nucleotides, the CDR3 is TGTGCCAGCAGCCCCTCCATATCTTTCGTCGGAGGGGAGCTGTTTTTT.

This clone was recorded a few times. V is TRBV7-2 and J is TRBJ1-5; no definite D call. V dropped 1 base and J dropped 6 bases, with 13 bases sitting between them. Germline V gives CDR1 SGHTA, CDR2 FQGNSA. The CDR3 is made up of 15 amino acids. DNA for the CDR3: TGTGCCAGCAGCTTAGATTATAATCTCCTTCAGCCCCAGCATTTT. This codes for CASSLDYNLLQPQHF.

The chain couples TRBV25-1 to TRBJ2-7; D might be TRBD1 (6 bases). The CDR3 loop spans 16 amino acids. The ends were cut back, 0 bases at V and 0 bases at J, with 12 bases in the middle. From germline, CDR1 is MGHDK and CDR2 SYGVNS. CDR3 in amino acids: CASSEYGGHNSYEQYF. The CDR3 bases are TGTGCCAGCAGTGAATATGGGGGACACAACTCCTACGAGCAGTACTTC.

The rearrangement links TRBV19 to TRBJ2-4; D perhaps matches TRBD2 (5 bases). From germline, CDR1 is LNHDA and CDR2 SQIVND (reference sequence). The V end lost 5 bases, the J end lost 6 bases, and 17 bases lay between the germline ends. The length of the CDR3 is 15 residues. The CDR3: CASSFPRGTSNIQYF. CDR3 sequence (DNA): TGTGCCAGTAGTTTTCCTCGGGGTACCTCAAACATTCAGTACTTC. Complete variable domain (other parts from reference TRBV19 and TRBJ2-4): DGGITQSPKYLFRKEGQNVTLSCEQNLNHDAMYWYRQDPGQGLRLIYYSQIVNDFQKGDIAEGYSVSREKKESFPLTVTSAQKNPTAFYLCASSFPRGTSNIQYFGAGTRLSVL.

This clone was observed a few times. The CDR3 nucleotides read TGCGCCAGCAGCTTGGCGGCAGAGAACACTGAAGCTTTCTTT. This gives the protein CASSLAAENTEAFF. This sequence joins TRBV5-1 and TRBJ1-1; D is uncertain. The V end was cut by 0 bases, the J end by 1 base, with 7 bases between. CDR1 is SGHRS, CDR2 YFSETQ, per germline. The CDR3 consists of 14 residues.

V usage is TRBV10-1 and J usage is TRBJ2-2; D possibly corresponds to TRBD1 (5 bases). This CDR3 contains 15 residues. Trimming took off 0 bases at V and 1 base at J, with 6 bases between the two ends. The V gene's germline CDR1 is WNHNN and CDR2 SYGVQD (reference sequence). The CDR3 coding sequence is TGCGCCAGCAGTGAGTCGGGGCAGAACACCGGGGAGCTGTTTTTT. Protein: CASSESGQNTGELFF.

This clone is a singleton in its sample. The chain recombines TRBV28 with TRBJ1-4; D is unresolved. Per germline, CDR1 MDHEN and CDR2 SYDVKM. V was trimmed by 3 bases and J by 0 bases, leaving 8 bases between them. There are 15 residues in the CDR3. For the CDR3, the DNA is TGTGCCAGCAGTTTCCCACTAGCAACTAATGAAAAACTGTTTTTT. Amino acids: CASSFPLATNEKLFF.

CDR3 sequence: CASGGGSGETQYF. The CDR3 bases are TGCGCCAGCGGTGGGGGAAGCGGAGAGACCCAGTACTTC. V gene TRBV10-1 combines with J gene TRBJ2-5, with D perhaps given as TRBD1 or TRBD2 (5 bases each). This CDR3 is 13 amino acids long. Germline CDR1 is WNHNN and CDR2 is SYGVQD (reference sequence). V shed 8 bases and J shed 4 bases, with 14 bases lying between them.

This clone appeared a few times. The rearrangement links TRBV5-1 to TRBJ2-3; 7 bases agree with TRBD1. Trimming removed 7 bases from V and 3 bases from J; junction bases left unmatched: 8. CDR3 size: 14 residues. In germline, CDR1 is SGHRS, CDR2 YFSETQ. CDR3 residues: CASGDSGQTDTQYF. In DNA, the CDR3 is TGCGCCAGCGGGGACAGTGGGCAGACAGATACGCAGTATTTT.

The rearrangement links TRBV19 to TRBJ1-1, with 7 bases that match TRBD1. Trimming cost V 9 bases and J 5 bases; bases outside gene matches: 15. The CDR3 consists of 15 residues. The germline V gene encodes CDR1 LNHDA and CDR2 SQIVND (reference sequence). As DNA, the CDR3 is TGTGCCAGCGAACCACAGGGGTGGCTAGGGACTGAAGCTTTCTTT. It is translated as CASEPQGWLGTEAFF. The full variable domain, in which reference TRBV19 and TRBJ1-1 provide the parts outside the CDR3, is DGGITQSPKYLFRKEGQNVTLSCEQNLNHDAMYWYRQDPGQGLRLIYYSQIVNDFQKGDIAEGYSVSREKKESFPLTVTSAQKNPTAFYLCASEPQGWLGTEAFFGQGTRLTVV.

This clone was detected only a few times. J is TRBJ2-7 and V is TRBV4-3; tentatively, D is TRBD2 (5 bases). The CDR3 is 13 residues long. Trimming took 2 bases from V and 3 from J, leaving 8 bases between them. Germline values: CDR1 LGHNA, CDR2 YSLEER. DNA of the CDR3: TGCGCCAGCAGCCAATCAACTAGCTACGAGCAGTACTTC. Translation gives CASSQSTSYEQYF.

The chain uses TRBV28 and TRBJ1-1; D is unresolved. CDR1 is MDHEN and CDR2 is SYDVKM in the germline V gene. The CDR3 runs 11 residues. Trimming removed 7 bases from V and 11 bases from J, with 14 bases in between. CDR3 sequence reads: CASTKDASAFF. DNA of the CDR3: TGTGCCAGCACCAAGGACGCTTCTGCTTTCTTT. Full variable domain (missing parts from reference TRBV28 and TRBJ1-1): DVKVTQSSRYLVKRTGEKVFLECVQDMDHENMFWYRQDPGLGLRLIYFSYDVKMKEKGDIPEGYSVSREKKERFSLILESASTNQTSMYLCASTKDASAFFGQGTRLTVV.

This chain links TRBV5-5 with TRBJ2-3; perhaps TRBD2 as D (5 bases). The length of the CDR3 is 15 residues. Germline V gives CDR1 SGHKS, CDR2 YYEKEE (reference sequence). Trimming removed 0 bases from V and 2 bases from J, with 10 bases in between. CDR3 nucleotide sequence: TGTGCCAGCAGCTTGGAGGTTAGCGTCACAGATACGCAGTATTTT. Residues: CASSLEVSVTDTQYF. The full variable domain, its missing parts supplied by reference TRBV5-5 and TRBJ2-3, is DAGVTQSPTHLIKTRGQQVTLRCSPISGHKSVSWYQQVLGQGPQFIFQYYEKEERGRGNFPDRFSARQFPNYSSELNVNALLLGDSALYLCASSLEVSVTDTQYFGPGTRLTVL.

The rearrangement links TRBV5-1 to TRBJ2-7, with 10 bases that match TRBD1. The junction had 11 bases not matched to a gene; V was cut back by 3 bases and J by 5 bases. CDR3 length: 16 residues. The germline V gene encodes CDR1 SGHRS and CDR2 YFSETQ. The CDR3 DNA is TGCGCCAGCAGCTCTTACCCGGGACAGGGGAACCACGAGCAGTACTTC. Its translation: CASSSYPGQGNHEQYF.

The V and J genes are TRBV19 and TRBJ2-4; 14 bases fit TRBD2. The CDR3 covers 15 residues. Germline CDR1 is LNHDA and CDR2 is SQIVND (reference sequence). V gave up 8 bases and J gave up 8 bases; unmatched junction bases: 8. The CDR3 nucleotides are TGTGCCAGTTCATCGACTAGCGGGAGGGCTTACATTCAGTACTTC. It is translated as CASSSTSGRAYIQYF. Variable domain in full (rest from reference TRBV19 and TRBJ2-4): DGGITQSPKYLFRKEGQNVTLSCEQNLNHDAMYWYRQDPGQGLRLIYYSQIVNDFQKGDIAEGYSVSREKKESFPLTVTSAQKNPTAFYLCASSSTSGRAYIQYFGAGTRLSVL.

This CDR3 reads CASSQDITGVGMNTEAFF. CDR3 sequence (DNA): TGTGCCAGCAGCCAAGACATTACGGGCGTCGGTATGAACACTGAAGCTTTCTTT. The chain couples TRBV14 to TRBJ1-1; D remains unclear. The CDR3 loop spans 18 amino acids. CDR1 is SGHDN and CDR2 is FVKESK in the germline V gene. The ends were cut back, 0 bases at V and 0 bases at J, with 17 bases in the middle.

The chain carries TRBV28 and TRBJ1-1; D is ambiguous. With 3 bases removed from V and 4 bases from J, the gap between germline ends came to 9 bases. This CDR3 is built from 13 residues. Germline assignment: CDR1 MDHEN and CDR2 SYDVKM. Here the CDR3 reads CASSFWVGTEAFF. The CDR3 DNA reads TGTGCCAGCAGTTTTTGGGTCGGCACTGAAGCTTTCTTT.

This chain's CDR3 is CASSPQGENTDTQYF. The CDR3 nucleotides are TGCGCCAGCAGCCCTCAAGGGGAGAATACAGATACGCAGTATTTT. The chain is built from TRBV4-3 and TRBJ2-3; perhaps D is TRBD1 or TRBD2 (5 bases each). Trimming took off 4 bases at V and 3 bases at J, with 14 bases between the two ends. Germline V gives CDR1 LGHNA, CDR2 YSLEER. The CDR3 sequence is 15 residues long.

The V gene is TRBV7-9, the J gene TRBJ1-2; perhaps TRBD1 as D (6 bases). There are 18 residues in the CDR3. Trimming removed 5 bases from V and 6 bases from J, with 28 bases in between. Germline CDR1 is SEHNR and CDR2 is FQNEAQ (reference sequence). For the CDR3, the DNA is TGTGCCAGCAGCAAAAAAGCCGCGCTAAACAAGGGGGAGGATGGCTACACCTTC. It translates to CASSKKAALNKGEDGYTF.

This clone was seen only once. V gene TRBV6-5 combines with J gene TRBJ1-2; 10 bases fit TRBD1. Germline V gives CDR1 MNHEY, CDR2 SVGAGI. Losses at the gene ends were 6 bases for V and 3 bases for J; bases not matched to a gene: 7. CDR3 size: 15 residues. DNA of the CDR3: TGTGCCAGCAGGCCACTGACAGGGGGCGACTATGGCTACACCTTC. Protein sequence: CASRPLTGGDYGYTF.

The chain carries TRBV28 and TRBJ1-5; D call uncertain. The germline V gene has CDR1 MDHEN and CDR2 SYDVKM. CDR3 size: 17 residues. Trimming removed 2 bases from V and 2 bases from J, with 16 bases in between. The CDR3 region has the DNA TGTGCCAGCAGTTTAAGTCTCGCGGCGGTCGGCAATCAGCCCCAGCATTTT. It is translated as CASSLSLAAVGNQPQHF.

A remark on this clone: One junction end disagrees with the germline gene, perhaps due to a read error. V is TRBV7-7 and J is TRBJ2-5, with 12 bases matching TRBD2. Germline V gene data show CDR1 as SSHAT and CDR2 as FNYEAQ (reference sequence). CDR3 length: 16 residues. The CDR3 loop reads CASSWGLAGNQETQYF. CDR3 DNA sequence: TGTGCTAGCAGCTGGGGACTAGCGGGTAACCAAGAGACCCAGTACTTC.

The V call is TRBV6-5, the J call TRBJ1-5; a weak D match, TRBD1 (5 bases). Germline CDR1 and CDR2: MNHEY and SVGAGI. The CDR3 is 14 amino acids. The ends were cut back, 5 bases at V and 4 bases at J, with 12 bases in the middle. The CDR3 bases are TGTGCCAGCAGTCCCACGGGGGTTAATCAGCCCCAGCATTTT. As protein: CASSPTGVNQPQHF.

The chain uses TRBV9 and TRBJ2-5, with a possible D match to TRBD1 (6 bases). In germline, CDR1 is SGDLS, CDR2 YYNGEE. V was shortened by 4 bases and J by 5 bases, with 18 bases between the two germline ends. This CDR3 is built from 15 residues. The CDR3 sequence: CASSPTMGARETQYF. CDR3 nucleotide sequence: TGTGCCAGCAGCCCGACGATGGGGGCCCGGGAGACCCAGTACTTC.

This clone was recorded once. The chain links TRBV11-2 to TRBJ2-7; 7 bases map to TRBD1. The CDR3 consists of 16 residues. Germline V gene lookup returns CDR1 SGHAT and CDR2 FQNNGV. With V trimmed by 7 bases and J by 0 bases, 12 bases remained unmatched. CDR3 protein: CASIPAETGSSYEQYF. DNA of the CDR3: TGTGCCAGCATCCCCGCGGAGACAGGGAGCTCCTACGAGCAGTACTTC.

V usage is TRBV27 and J usage is TRBJ2-1; 11 bases are shared with TRBD1. CDR3 size: 15 residues. CDR1 is MNHEY, CDR2 SMNVEV, per germline (reference sequence). V was pared by 8 bases and J by 6 bases, with 9 bases of the junction left unmatched. In DNA form, the CDR3 reads TGTGCCAGCGAGCTCAGGACAGGGGGCTTCAATGAGCAGTTCTTC. Translated: CASELRTGGFNEQFF.